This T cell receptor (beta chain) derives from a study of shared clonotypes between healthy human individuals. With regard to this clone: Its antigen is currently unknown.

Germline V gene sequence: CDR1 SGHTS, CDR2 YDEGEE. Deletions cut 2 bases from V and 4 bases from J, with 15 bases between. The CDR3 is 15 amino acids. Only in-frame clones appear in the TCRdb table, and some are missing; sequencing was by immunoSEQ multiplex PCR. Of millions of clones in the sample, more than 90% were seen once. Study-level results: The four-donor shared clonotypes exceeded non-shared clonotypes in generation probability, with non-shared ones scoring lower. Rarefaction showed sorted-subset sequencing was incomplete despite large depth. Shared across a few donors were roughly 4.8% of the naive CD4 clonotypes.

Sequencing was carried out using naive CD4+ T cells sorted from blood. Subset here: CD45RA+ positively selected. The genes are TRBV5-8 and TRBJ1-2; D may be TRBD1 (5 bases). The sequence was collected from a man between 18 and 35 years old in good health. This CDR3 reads CASSFKTRGSYGYTF. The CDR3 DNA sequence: TGTGCCAGCAGCTTCAAAACGCGGGGGAGCTATGGCTACACCTTC.